The 17 T cell receptor beta chains below were found in one sample sequenced in a study of blood T cell repertoires in COVID-19. Data came from immunoSEQ multiplex PCR; TCRdb stores just in-frame clones and leaves some out. Of a few hundred thousand clones listed, more than 75% are singletons. The sequenced material came from peripheral blood. The origin of the receptors is a woman in her thirties or forties who had recovered from COVID-19.

The chain couples TRBV11-3 to TRBJ2-4; TRBD1 aligns across 9 bases. The germline V gene has CDR1 SGHNT and CDR2 YENEEA. Trimming at V came to 5 bases and at J to 6 bases, leaving 2 bases not matched to a gene. The CDR3 runs 13 residues. The CDR3 loop is CASSRGQGNIQYF. Here the CDR3 DNA reads TGTGCCAGCAGCCGGGGACAGGGAAACATTCAGTACTTC.

V gene TRBV30 combines with J gene TRBJ1-2, with 7 bases fitting TRBD1. V dropped 4 bases and J dropped 8; count of bases not matched to a gene: 19. Per the germline V gene, CDR1 is GTSNPN and CDR2 is SVGIG (reference sequence). The CDR3 extends over 16 amino acids. DNA for the CDR3: TGTGCCTGGAATCGGGGAGTGGACAGGCTTACGGGGGGCTACACCTTC. Protein product: CAWNRGVDRLTGGYTF.

In its sample, this clone was seen once. This chain links TRBV2 with TRBJ2-7; D is possibly TRBD2 (6 bases). CDR1 is SNHLY and CDR2 is FYNNEI in the germline V gene. This CDR3 contains 14 residues. V was shortened by 6 bases and J by 3 bases, with 15 bases between the two germline ends. CDR3 residues: CASRRLAGSYEQYF. The CDR3 DNA reads as TGTGCCAGCAGGCGGCTAGCCGGGAGCTACGAGCAGTACTTC.

The CDR3 spells CAISDQVTQYF. CDR3 DNA sequence: TGTGCCATCAGTGACCAGGTAACGCAGTATTTT. The chain is built from TRBV10-3 and TRBJ2-3; no definite D call. Between the trimmed V and J ends, which lost 3 bases and 9 bases, there was a span of 7 bases. The CDR3 spans 11 residues. Germline CDR1 and CDR2: ENHRY and SYGVKD.

This clone has only one observation. This rearrangement joins TRBV12-3 or TRBV12-4 to TRBJ2-5; weak D call: TRBD2 (5 bases). This CDR3 is 13 amino acids long. Deletions cut 3 bases from V and 1 base from J, with 6 bases between. The CDR3 loop reads CASSFRGQETQYF. In nucleotides, the CDR3 is TGTGCCAGCAGTTTTCGGGGCCAAGAGACCCAGTACTTC.

The J gene is TRBJ2-3, the V gene TRBV7-2, with 9 bases matching TRBD2. CDR3 size: 16 residues. V gave up 3 bases and J gave up 0 bases; unmatched junction bases: 4. Germline V gives CDR1 SGHTA, CDR2 FQGNSA. CDR3: CASSFWLAGSTDTQYF. CDR3 bases: TGTGCCAGCAGCTTCTGGCTAGCGGGAAGCACAGATACGCAGTATTTT.

The chain recombines TRBV11-1 with TRBJ2-7, with TRBD2 matching 9 bases. The CDR3 covers 16 residues. With 1 base clipped from V and 3 bases from J, the junction kept 7 bases outside the gene matches. CDR1 and CDR2 (germline): SGHAT, FQDESV (reference sequence). CDR3 DNA sequence: TGTGCCAGCAGCTTAGAATCAGCGGGAGGAGTCTACGAGCAGTACTTC. It translates to CASSLESAGGVYEQYF.

This clone has just a few counts. The chain is built from TRBV7-2 and TRBJ1-1; 8 bases agree with TRBD1. Germline V gene sequence: CDR1 SGHTA, CDR2 FQGNSA. Trimming took 5 bases from V and 7 from J; bases not matched to a gene: 9. This CDR3 has 14 residues. The CDR3 DNA follows: TGTGCCAGCAGCCCCGACAGGGGTACCCTTGAAGCTTTCTTT. As protein: CASSPDRGTLEAFF.

The chain couples TRBV4-3 to TRBJ2-1; the D gene is possibly TRBD2 (5 bases). Germline V gives CDR1 LGHNA, CDR2 YSLEER. Trimming removed 4 bases at V and 5 bases at J, with 12 bases between. CDR3 size: 14 residues. The CDR3 spells CASSPLVGNNEQFF. CDR3 coding DNA: TGCGCCAGCAGCCCACTAGTTGGCAACAATGAGCAGTTCTTC.

This clone appeared many times. The rearrangement uses TRBV5-5 and TRBJ2-1; TRBD2 matches 8 bases. Trimming removed 4 bases from V and 9 bases from J; junction bases left unmatched: 9. The CDR3 consists of 14 residues. CDR1 is SGHKS and CDR2 is YYEKEE in the germline V gene (reference sequence). The CDR3 reads CASSKLAADGEQFF. DNA for the CDR3: TGTGCCAGCAGCAAACTAGCGGCGGACGGTGAGCAGTTCTTC.

The chain uses TRBV2 and TRBJ1-2; TRBD1 matches 11 bases. The CDR3 length is 12 residues. CDR1 and CDR2 from the germline V gene are SNHLY and FYNNEI. The trim removed 10 bases at V and 3 bases at J, leaving 1 base unmatched. In DNA form, the CDR3 reads TGTGCCACGGGACAGGGGGACTATGGCTACACCTTC. Residues: CATGQGDYGYTF.

The chain is built from TRBV3-1 (or the pseudogene TRBV3-2) and TRBJ2-1; 10 bases align to TRBD2. Germline-derived CDR1 and CDR2 are LGHDT and YNNKEL (reference sequence). This CDR3 contains 19 residues. V gave up 4 bases and J gave up 0 bases; unmatched junction bases: 12. The CDR3 DNA is TGTGCCAGCAGCCCACCCTCTAGCGGGAGACCCCCCTCCTACAATGAGCAGTTCTTC. Residues: CASSPPSSGRPPSYNEQFF.

V gene TRBV21-1 combines with J gene TRBJ2-7; TRBD2 is taken as the D call from the table, unchecked against the DNA. TRBV21-1 is given as a pseudogene. This CDR3 contains 11 residues. CDR3 sequence reads: CASSFVYEQYF. Written as DNA, the CDR3 is TGTGCCAGCAGCTTCGTCTACGAGCAGTACTTC.

The chain employs TRBV5-6 and TRBJ2-4; 9 bases agree with TRBD1. The CDR3 covers 16 residues. Trimming cost V 2 bases and J 8 bases; bases outside gene matches: 11. Germline V gives CDR1 SGHDT, CDR2 YYEEEE. The DNA of the CDR3 is TGTGCCAGCAGCTTTTGGCCGGGGGGACAGGGTGACATTCAGTACTTC. Translation: CASSFWPGGQGDIQYF.

The chain recombines TRBV3-1 (or the pseudogene TRBV3-2) with TRBJ2-3, with TRBD2 matching 9 bases. V trimming: 1 base; J trimming: 2 bases; junction bases outside the gene matches: 4. Germline CDR1 reads LGHDT; CDR2 reads YNNKEL (reference sequence). The CDR3 has 16 amino acids. The CDR3 spells CASSQVAGGPTDTQYF. CDR3 DNA: TGTGCCAGCAGCCAAGTTGCGGGAGGGCCCACAGATACGCAGTATTTT.

The V gene is TRBV9, the J gene TRBJ1-4; perhaps TRBD1 as D (6 bases). The V gene's germline CDR1 is SGDLS and CDR2 YYNGEE. Trimming pared 0 bases from V and 2 bases from J, leaving 11 bases between. The CDR3 runs to 16 residues. The chain's CDR3 is CASSVGGGLTNEKLFF. CDR3 bases: TGTGCCAGCAGCGTAGGCGGGGGGCTTACTAATGAAAAACTGTTTTTT.

The V gene is TRBV7-8, the J gene TRBJ2-1, with 10 bases fitting TRBD2. The CDR3 consists of 15 residues. Germline CDR1 and CDR2: SGHVS and FQNEAQ. Trimming took 4 bases from V and 8 from J; bases not matched to a gene: 8. The chain's CDR3 is CASSSQREGDDEQFF. The CDR3 nucleotides are TGTGCCAGCAGCTCCCAGCGGGAGGGGGACGATGAGCAGTTCTTC.